Here is one T cell receptor beta chain with its context. It has no known antigen specificity. Base qualities were left out, and no much larger clone turns up one base away. The CDR3 goes from the cysteine to the phenylalanine over 15 residues. The only DNA kept is the CDR3, 45 bases in frame from the first base. At the junction V is shortened by 4 bases and J by 5 bases; bases outside the gene matches: 7. The germline V gene gives CDR1 as LGHNA and CDR2 as YSLEER. This sample was taken from a study of cytomegalovirus exposure and HLA in healthy donors (dated by TCRdb to about 2017). Background on the whole study: An earlier analysis of 587 of the donors reported roughly 300 Gb of sequence data and 117 million unique TCR beta sequences obtained from about 180 million T cells. The study profiled the T cell repertoires of 550 to 700 subjects by immunosequencing and related them to cytomegalovirus serostatus. Donor age, sex, ethnicity and CMV serostatus were compiled together with the repertoire data. High-throughput TCR immunosequencing, statistical association of individual TCRs with disease status, and machine learning were combined to predict cytomegalovirus infection status. The number of donors typed differed by locus, with roughly 620-630 for A, B, C, DRB1 and DQB1, roughly 520 for DQA1, some 570 for DPA1, and some 470 for DPB1. A later analysis re-examined previously published TCR beta repertoires from hundreds of donors and added high-resolution HLA genotyping to investigate patterns of TCR occurrence. A later genetic analysis took genome-wide SNP genotypes for about 65% of the 666 donors and used that subset as a discovery cohort. Rather than drawing on any new phenotypic data, the later analysis identified candidate immune exposures from TCR beta sequences and the way those sequences occurred across donors. Of the 300 to 500 genotyped donors, 65% to 90% were placed in the genetic ancestry cluster associated with self-reported Caucasian donors. A separate validation cohort of over a hundred different subjects was used in addition to the roughly 670-subject first cohort. An early release that covered around 590 HLA-typed donors contained about 300 gigabases of sequencing data and 70 million to 100 million unique TCR sequences. All discovery cohort repertoires had been generated using a single sequencing platform. A handful of DR-DQ haplotypes were handled as single units for association and clustering because linkage in the cohort was strong. HLA typing covered class I and class II loci at four-digit resolution. To decide whether each TCR beta V gene segment behaved as functional or pseudogenic, an earlier analysis of 587 of the donors relied on high-throughput TCR beta sequencing. Across approximately 420 genotyped donors of the cohort, an average of 235,054 unique TCR beta nucleotide sequences per donor were sequenced, and around 20% of those sequences were non-productive. The aim of the study was to test whether cataloging public T cell receptors could identify signatures of past pathogen exposure. Here is what the overall study found, with its caveats: According to a later genetic analysis, donors in an Asian-associated ancestry cluster had fewer N-insertions in productive TCRs than the roughly 670-donor mean. In an earlier analysis of around 500 of the donors, most TCR beta V segments appeared in productive rearrangements about 87% or about 30% of the time, broadly matching IMGT annotations. It was suggested by the authors that the approach could potentially be generalized to other disease states and immunological phenotypes. Because some donors lacked HLA typing at each locus, the association tests relied only on the typed subset. Correlated functional status among segregating V segments might be attributable to linkage disequilibrium, but an unknown experimental factor could not be ruled out. The study listed 150 to 200 TCR beta chains as associated with cytomegalovirus. Several of the top co-occurrence clusters appeared to be linked to parvovirus B19, influenza, CMV and Epstein-Barr virus, according to a later analysis. The earlier analysis of around 600 of the donors excluded some 15 rarely observed V segments, including chromosome 9 orphons, because counts were too low. In a later analysis, the rate of TCR association differed among HLA loci, with DRB1 alleles having the most associated TCRs and HLA-C alleles having the fewest. Most CMV-associated TCR beta chains appeared to be HLA-restricted in a later analysis, and the HLA associations seemed to be driven largely by CMV exposure. A group of highly shared sequence variants was considered likely to be a technical artifact of the sequencing pipeline. This cohort had only TCR beta chains sequenced, and the lack of alpha or paired-chain data limited which features could be detected. Across donors, most TCR sequences were observed very rarely, whereas some public TCRs were present in many individuals. Roughly uniform sequencing depth across donors was assumed in presence/absence analyses, although this assumption may not hold. CMV serostatus was the only immune exposure information available for the cohort. Specific HLA alleles were associated with 16,951 TCR beta sequences at a false discovery rate of 0.05 in a later analysis. An association between a missense DCLRE1C variant and V-gene and J-gene trimming of TCR beta chains was found in a later genetic analysis and replicated in an independent cohort. The 87-base-pair reads could not distinguish some IMGT-functional V segments, including TRBV6-2 and TRBV6-3, so those segments were excluded. In vitro tests confirmed that a few of the cytomegalovirus-associated TCR beta chains recognize cytomegalovirus antigens. A further reported finding was that TCR beta sequences accurately predicted the HLA-A and HLA-B alleles for most subjects in the first cohort. Compared with equally common non-associated chains, HLA-associated TCR beta chains in a later analysis were more clonally expanded and had lower generation probabilities. Assigning TCR associations to individual alleles was difficult when HLA alleles, especially DR and DQ, strongly co-occurred. The classifier was reported to diagnose cytomegalovirus status with high specificity and sensitivity in both the original cohort and the validation cohort.

In total, more than 500 healthy bone marrow donors made up the cohort. At the time of sampling, all cohort members were nominally healthy, though unrecorded immune exposures were likely present. The donor was CMV seropositive and was included in the group of almost 300 seropositive cohort members. Every donor gave a peripheral blood sample, and the peripheral blood mononuclear cells from that sample were used for TCR beta sequencing. Genomic DNA was extracted from the blood cell samples with the Qiagen DNeasy Blood Extraction Kit. Library method: the immunoSEQ multiplex PCR assay. For the multiplex PCR, a mixture combining 60 forward primers for TCR Vbeta segments and 13 reverse primers for TCR Jbeta segments was used. The CDR3 region of rearranged TCR beta genes was amplified from genomic DNA by a multiplex PCR assay. On the Illumina HiSeq System, the amplified TCR beta libraries were sequenced as 87-base-pair reads. The paper's processing steps were these. A later analysis tallied roughly 76 million unique TCR beta chains across the roughly 610 repertoires, and roughly 11 million of those chains were shared by two or more donors. A nearest-neighbor algorithm error-corrected the raw reads and collapsed the reads into unique sequences, merging closely related sequences to remove PCR and sequencing errors. V, D and J gene segments were assigned by aligning CDR3 sequences to IMGT reference sequences. For a sequence to be retained, at least a six-nucleotide match to both a V gene segment and a J gene segment was required. A rearrangement counted as productive if the CDR3 had no stop codons and remained in frame with V and J, and every other rearrangement counted as non-productive. Following IMGT convention, CDR3 was defined as the stretch from the second conserved V-encoded cysteine to the conserved J-encoded phenylalanine. The earlier analysis of fewer than 700 of the donors excluded sequences that lacked an unambiguous match to a single V gene segment. In an earlier analysis of roughly 500 of the donors, V segments were called functional above 56.7% productive rearrangements and were called segregating when the between-donor standard deviation exceeded 5%. A statistical classification framework was built for diagnosing cytomegalovirus status from the catalog of TCR beta chain sequences. In a later analysis, TCR nucleotide sequences were compared against IMGT/GENE-DB human TR gene sequences so that V and J genes could be assigned. In a later analysis, CDR3 sequences and most-parsimonious VDJ recombination scenarios were assigned using the TCRdist pipeline. In a later analysis, each TCR beta chain was defined by its CDR3 amino acid sequence together with its V-gene family, and reads without a unique V-gene family were excluded. As a way to deal with suspected cross-contamination and a sequencing artifact, a later analysis dropped approximately 570 nucleotide sequences that were highly shared and had low generation probability. In a later analysis, a clonal expansion index was calculated for each public chain from normalized within-repertoire ranks of inferred template counts. In a later analysis, generation probabilities were computed using a VDJ recombination model fitted to out-of-frame rearrangements, and the results were checked against IGoR. In a later analysis, TCR-TCR, TCR-HLA and TCR-CMV co-occurrence was scored with hypergeometric tests, and a repertoire-size bias correction was applied to TCR pairs. To estimate false discovery rates, a later analysis permuted the HLA or CMV assignments 20 times. In a later analysis, co-occurring TCRs were grouped using DBSCAN, with TCRdist sequence similarity added in when clustering inside HLA-allele-positive subsets. For co-occurrence clustering, repertoires with fewer than 30,000 or more than 120,000 public chains were excluded, along with four to six repertoires with anomalous nucleotide sharing. TCRdb's version of the immuneACCESS table is confined to in-frame rearrangements and falls short of the full clone set. An unresolved V gene accounts for under half of the shortfall where checked; the remainder is of unknown origin. The V and J calls and the clone size are those of that table, but D and trimming were determined from the DNA. For this sample there are 150,000 to 200,000 clones; around 65% appear just once. The biggest ten clones account for about 2.5% of the sample.

The sequence came from a woman aged 40 to 50 in good health and CMV-seropositive. Sequences were obtained from PBMCs. The chain links TRBV4-3 with TRBJ2-5; 10 junctional bases match TRBD2. The nucleotide sequence reads as follows: TGCGCCAGCAGCCTCGGTTCAGCGGGAGGGGAGACCCAGTACTTC. This gives the protein CASSLGSAGGETQYF.